Sequencing of this T cell receptor (beta chain) was carried out in a study of T cell responses to AZD1222 COVID-19 vaccine. V dropped 1 base and J dropped 1; count of bases not matched to a gene: 5. Germline CDR1 SQVTM, CDR2 ANQGSEA. The CDR3 length is 15 residues. TCRdb's copy holds only in-frame clones and misses some; the assay was immunoSEQ multiplex PCR. In the table there are 20,000 or so clones, around 81% of which are singletons. Broader study findings: Samples come after the peak T cell response, not at day 14. Donors skewed white British and female; clonal diversity was possibly underestimated. Just 5 to 7 AZD1222 recipients tested seropositive at baseline. Spike was spanned by vaccine-associated CD4 TCRs, which were dominant at 160-218 and 743-854.

Concerning this clone: What it recognizes is unknown.

The TCR was taken from an adult who received the AZD1222 COVID-19 vaccine. This sequence joins TRBV29-1 and TRBJ2-5; TRBD1 matches at 8 bases. The material was peripheral blood, obtained 28 days after the second AZD1222 dose. CDR3 sequence: CSVEGIRGRQETQYF. The CDR3 bases are TGCAGCGTTGAAGGGATCAGGGGGCGCCAAGAGACCCAGTACTTC.